Presented here are 25 T cell receptor beta chains from one specimen sequenced in a study of PD-L1 blockade in urothelial cancer. Repertoires were generated with immunoSEQ multiplex PCR, while TCRdb's copy carries only in-frame clones and drops some. The sample yields about 63,000 clones, 80% to 90% seen once. Time point indicated: pretreatment peripheral blood. The source material was PBMCs, sampled around atezolizumab (anti-PD-L1) treatment. All receptors derive from a man between 65 and 85 years old with urothelial cancer.

The chain is built from TRBV2 and TRBJ1-2; D gene unclear. The CDR3 contains 12 residues. V was trimmed by 3 bases and J by 4 bases, leaving 6 bases between them. CDR1 SNHLY and CDR2 FYNNEI come from the germline V gene. The CDR3 is CASSEAFYGYTF. In nucleotides, the CDR3 is TGTGCCAGCAGTGAGGCTTTCTATGGCTACACCTTC.

V gene TRBV6-5 combines with J gene TRBJ2-7, with 8 bases lining up with TRBD1. J lost 0 bases, V lost 5 bases, and 3 bases had no gene match. From germline, CDR1 is MNHEY and CDR2 SVGAGI. This CDR3 contains 14 residues. In nucleotides, the CDR3 is TGTGCCAGCAGTGGGGACAGGAACTCCTACGAGCAGTACTTC. Translation: CASSGDRNSYEQYF.

The chain combines TRBV4-1 with TRBJ2-1, with 16 bases identical to TRBD2. The CDR3 extends over 18 amino acids. V dropped 4 bases and J dropped 0; count of bases not matched to a gene: 3. Germline values: CDR1 MGHRA, CDR2 YSYEKL. The CDR3 DNA follows: TGCGCCAGCAGCCGGGGACTAGCGGGAGGGAGCTCCTACAATGAGCAGTTCTTC. This translates into CASSRGLAGGSSYNEQFF.

The table lists this clone with a count of one. V and J are TRBV19 and TRBJ2-2; 7 bases agree with TRBD1. In germline, CDR1 is LNHDA, CDR2 SQIVND (reference sequence). CDR3 length: 13 amino acids. Unmatched junction bases numbered 5, after V lost 6 bases and J lost 7 bases. The CDR3 reads CASSSPGGGELFF. CDR3 nucleotides: TGTGCCAGTAGCAGTCCAGGGGGCGGGGAGCTGTTTTTT.

The J gene is TRBJ2-1, the V gene TRBV9, with a tentative D call TRBD2 (5 bases). CDR3 size: 14 residues. V was trimmed by 6 bases and J by 5 bases, leaving 15 bases between them. Per germline, CDR1 SGDLS and CDR2 YYNGEE. The CDR3 region is CASNPGSTHNEQFF. The CDR3, as DNA: TGTGCCAGCAATCCGGGGAGTACCCACAATGAGCAGTTCTTC.

The chain links TRBV2 to TRBJ1-4, with TRBD1 matching 9 bases. Germline-derived CDR1 and CDR2 are SNHLY and FYNNEI. V was pared by 7 bases and J by 7 bases, with 7 bases of the junction left unmatched. The CDR3 sequence is 14 residues long. The CDR3 sequence: CASNDRGVGEKLFF. CDR3 DNA sequence: TGTGCCAGCAATGACAGGGGGGTTGGTGAAAAACTGTTTTTT.

V and J are TRBV4-1 and TRBJ1-5; 7 bases fit TRBD1. Germline CDR1 reads MGHRA; CDR2 reads YSYEKL. The CDR3 extends over 15 amino acids. The trim removed 5 bases at V and 0 bases at J, leaving 4 bases unmatched. The CDR3 region is CASSGGTDSNQPQHF. The DNA of the CDR3 is TGCGCCAGCAGCGGCGGGACAGATAGCAATCAGCCCCAGCATTTT.

This clone was detected only a few times. The chain has TRBV4-2 and TRBJ1-4, with 9 bases matching TRBD1. The CDR3 consists of 16 residues. With V trimmed by 0 bases and J by 8 bases, 7 bases remained unmatched. Looked up from germline, CDR1 is LGHNA and CDR2 is YNFKEQ. The CDR3 is CASSQDPGTGKEKLFF. The DNA for the CDR3 is TGTGCCAGCAGCCAAGATCCGGGGACAGGGAAGGAAAAACTGTTTTTT.

The gene calls are TRBV7-9 and TRBJ2-7, with 12 bases that match TRBD2. The CDR3 is 15 residues long. Losses at the gene ends were 5 bases for V and 3 bases for J; bases not matched to a gene: 5. The V gene's germline CDR1 is SEHNR and CDR2 FQNEAQ (reference sequence). CDR3: CASSETSGSSYEQYF. In DNA form, the CDR3 reads TGTGCCAGCAGCGAGACTAGCGGGAGTAGCTACGAGCAGTACTTC.

The CDR3 reads CASSLAGKGEQYF. In DNA form, the CDR3 reads TGCGCCAGCAGCTTAGCGGGGAAGGGCGAGCAGTACTTC. The chain has TRBV5-1 and TRBJ2-7; 7 bases align to TRBD2. The CDR3 loop spans 13 amino acids. V lost 2 bases and J lost 6; bases outside the gene matches: 5. CDR1 is SGHRS, CDR2 YFSETQ, per germline.

The V gene is TRBV6-5, the J gene TRBJ2-1; 8 nucleotides match TRBD2. V lost 6 bases to trimming and J lost 8 bases; unmatched junction nucleotides: 9. CDR3 length: 14 residues. From germline, CDR1 is MNHEY and CDR2 SVGAGI. The DNA of the CDR3 is TGTGCCAGCAGCACAGGAGCGGGAGAAGATGAGCAGTTCTTC. Its protein product is CASSTGAGEDEQFF.

The J gene is TRBJ2-1, the V gene TRBV7-2, with a weak D call TRBD1 (5 bases). Germline CDR1 is SGHTA and CDR2 is FQGNSA. The CDR3 totals 15 residues. The V end was cut by 1 base, the J end by 1 base, with 8 bases between. CDR3 bases: TGTGCCAGCAGCTTAGGGGCAGGGTCCTACAATGAGCAGTTCTTC. It codes for CASSLGAGSYNEQFF.

V usage is TRBV9 and J usage is TRBJ1-1, with D unresolved. Deletions cut 0 bases from V and 0 bases from J, with 12 bases between. The CDR3 has 16 amino acids. From germline, CDR1 is SGDLS and CDR2 YYNGEE. CDR3 sequence (DNA): TGTGCCAGCAGCGTAGGCCCCACGAGGCTGAACACTGAAGCTTTCTTT. It codes for CASSVGPTRLNTEAFF.

This chain uses TRBV19 with TRBJ1-5; D gene uncertain. There are 14 residues in the CDR3. Looked up from germline, CDR1 is LNHDA and CDR2 is SQIVND (reference sequence). Trimming took 7 bases from V and 0 from J, leaving 10 bases between them. The CDR3 nucleotides are TGTGCCAGTAAGCCCCCGCATAGCAATCAGCCCCAGCATTTT. Protein: CASKPPHSNQPQHF. Supplemented by reference TRBV19 and TRBJ1-5, the full variable domain reads DGGITQSPKYLFRKEGQNVTLSCEQNLNHDAMYWYRQDPGQGLRLIYYSQIVNDFQKGDIAEGYSVSREKKESFPLTVTSAQKNPTAFYLCASKPPHSNQPQHFGDGTRLSIL.

This rearrangement joins TRBV10-3 to TRBJ2-7, with 12 bases identical to TRBD2. The CDR3 covers 13 residues. The junction had 4 bases not matched to a gene; V was cut back by 10 bases and J by 3 bases. CDR1 and CDR2 from the germline V gene are ENHRY and SYGVKD. The CDR3 bases are TGTGCCACAGGACTAGCGGGGAACTACGAGCAGTACTTC. Translating gives CATGLAGNYEQYF.

The V gene is TRBV7-8, the J gene TRBJ1-5, with D maybe TRBD1 (5 bases). The CDR3 loop spans 14 amino acids. V was pared by 6 bases and J by 2 bases, with 11 bases between. Germline V gene sequence: CDR1 SGHVS, CDR2 FQNEAQ. For the CDR3, the DNA is TGTGCCAGCAGAATAGGGGTAGGCAATCAGCCCCAGCATTTT. This sequence encodes CASRIGVGNQPQHF.

This chain connects TRBV19 to TRBJ1-4, with 7 nucleotides matching TRBD1. The junction had 5 bases not matched to a gene; V was cut back by 3 bases and J by 7 bases. Germline assignment: CDR1 LNHDA and CDR2 SQIVND (reference sequence). This CDR3 is 14 amino acids long. The CDR3 reads CASSIRQGFEKLFF. In nucleotides, the CDR3 is TGTGCCAGTAGTATTCGACAGGGATTTGAAAAACTGTTTTTT.

The gene calls are TRBV19 and TRBJ1-4; 9 bases fit TRBD1. The CDR3 is 15 residues long. The germline V gene encodes CDR1 LNHDA and CDR2 SQIVND (reference sequence). Trimming took 10 bases from V and 8 from J; bases not matched to a gene: 14. CDR3 sequence: CATAPLQGAREKLFF. The CDR3 DNA reads TGTGCCACAGCACCTCTACAGGGGGCGCGCGAAAAACTGTTTTTT.

The rearrangement joins TRBV2 to TRBJ1-2, with 7 bases matching TRBD1. The J segment lost 5 bases and the V segment lost 6 bases, leaving 3 bases of the junction unmatched. This CDR3 comprises 12 residues. Germline CDR1 and CDR2: SNHLY and FYNNEI. DNA of the CDR3: TGTGCCAGCAGAGGGGACAGTTATGGCTACACCTTC. This sequence encodes CASRGDSYGYTF. The whole variable domain, filled in from reference TRBV2 and TRBJ1-2, reads EPEVTQTPSHQVTQMGQEVILRCVPISNHLYFYWYRQILGQKVEFLVSFYNNEISEKSEIFDDQFSVERPDGSNFTLKIRSTKLEDSAMYFCASRGDSYGYTFGSGTRLTVV.

The chain uses TRBV6-5 and TRBJ1-1; the D gene is possibly TRBD1 (6 bases). The germline CDR1 and CDR2 sequences are MNHEY and SVGAGI. Trimming took 7 bases from V and 4 from J, leaving 19 bases between them. The CDR3 is 15 amino acids. The CDR3 is CASTRDEQGFTEAFF. CDR3 DNA: TGTGCCAGCACCCGAGATGAACAGGGTTTCACTGAAGCTTTCTTT.

V usage is TRBV9 and J usage is TRBJ2-1; D may be TRBD2 (7 bases). Trimming left V 1 base short and J 4 bases short, with 15 bases between. The germline V gene has CDR1 SGDLS and CDR2 YYNGEE. The CDR3 length is 16 residues. This chain's CDR3 is CASSVYGGGEYNEQFF. Written as DNA, the CDR3 is TGTGCCAGCAGCGTATACGGCGGGGGCGAGTACAATGAGCAGTTCTTC.

The chain employs TRBV14 and TRBJ2-1, with TRBD2 as a possible D gene (6 bases). Germline CDR1 and CDR2: SGHDN and FVKESK. The V gene lost 4 bases and the J gene lost 3 bases, with 22 bases spanning the gap. The CDR3 loop spans 18 amino acids. CDR3 DNA sequence: TGTGCCAGCAGCCGAAGGGTCGGCGGGAAGAATGACTACAATGAGCAGTTCTTC. This sequence encodes CASSRRVGGKNDYNEQFF.

This clone appeared a few times. The chain couples TRBV5-1 to TRBJ2-7, with TRBD2 matching 7 bases. Trimming removed 4 bases from V and 5 bases from J; junction bases left unmatched: 9. Germline V gives CDR1 SGHRS, CDR2 YFSETQ. CDR3 length: 14 amino acids. The CDR3: CASSDPGGGNEQYF. The CDR3 nucleotides read TGCGCCAGCAGCGACCCGGGCGGGGGTAACGAGCAGTACTTC.

The chain combines TRBV27 with TRBJ1-1; 8 bases fit TRBD1. J lost 4 bases, V lost 5 bases, and 6 bases had no gene match. The CDR3 loop spans 14 amino acids. Germline V CDR1 and CDR2: MNHEY, SMNVEV (reference sequence). The CDR3 is CASSQDRVGTEAFF. The CDR3 nucleotides read TGTGCCAGCAGTCAGGACAGGGTGGGCACTGAAGCTTTCTTT.

This chain uses TRBV19 with TRBJ2-1, with 10 bases matching TRBD2. The V and J ends lost 7 bases and 8 bases, in that order; junction bases with no gene match: 5. The length of the CDR3 is 13 residues. Germline V gene lookup returns CDR1 LNHDA and CDR2 SQIVND (reference sequence). CDR3 nucleotides: TGTGCCAGTAAGCTAGCGGGAGTAGATGAGCAGTTCTTC. Amino acid sequence: CASKLAGVDEQFF. Complete variable domain (other parts from reference TRBV19 and TRBJ2-1): DGGITQSPKYLFRKEGQNVTLSCEQNLNHDAMYWYRQDPGQGLRLIYYSQIVNDFQKGDIAEGYSVSREKKESFPLTVTSAQKNPTAFYLCASKLAGVDEQFFGPGTRLTVL.